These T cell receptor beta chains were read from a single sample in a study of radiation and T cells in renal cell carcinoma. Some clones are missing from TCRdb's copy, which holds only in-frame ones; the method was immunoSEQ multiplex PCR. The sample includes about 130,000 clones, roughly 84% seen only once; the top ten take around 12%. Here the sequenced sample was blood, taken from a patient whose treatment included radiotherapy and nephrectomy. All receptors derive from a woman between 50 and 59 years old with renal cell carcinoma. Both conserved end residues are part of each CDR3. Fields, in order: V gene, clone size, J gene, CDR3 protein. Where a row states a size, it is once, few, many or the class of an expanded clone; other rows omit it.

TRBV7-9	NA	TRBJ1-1	CASSLEGNTEAFF
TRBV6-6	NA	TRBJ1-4	CASRLGQTNEKLFF
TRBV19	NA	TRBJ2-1	CASSMASGSSSYNEQFF
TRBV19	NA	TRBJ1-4	CASSRQGADMEKLFF
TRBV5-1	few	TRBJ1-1	CASSITTEGTEAFF
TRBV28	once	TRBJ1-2	CASSLLRAGVGYTF
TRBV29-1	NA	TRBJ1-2	CSVGRQGGYGYTF
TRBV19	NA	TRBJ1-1	CASSLNSNRENTEAFF
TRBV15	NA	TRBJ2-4	CATSRDGPRAPQNIQYF
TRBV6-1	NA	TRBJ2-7	CASSINYEQYF
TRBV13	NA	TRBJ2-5	CASSPSRGGVETQYF
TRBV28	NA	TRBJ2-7	CASRNGPQSSYEQYF
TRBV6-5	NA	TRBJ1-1	CASSYRRGSVPEAFF
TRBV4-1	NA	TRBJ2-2	CASSQDPSPSTGELFF
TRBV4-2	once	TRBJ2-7	CASSQVGDEQYF
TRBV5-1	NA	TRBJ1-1	CASSLVGGETEAFF
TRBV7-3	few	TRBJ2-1	CASGLMPHNEQFF
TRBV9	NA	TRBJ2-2	CASSFDRTNTGELFF
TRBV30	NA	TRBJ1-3	CAWSRDREAGNTIYF
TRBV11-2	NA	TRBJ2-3	CASSLESTDTQYF
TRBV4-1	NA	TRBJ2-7	CASSQDLLAGGPNEQYF
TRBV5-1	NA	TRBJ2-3	CASSLAMALTDTQYF
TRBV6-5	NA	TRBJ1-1	CASSAGLVNTEAFF
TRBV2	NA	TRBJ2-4	CASSENTGNIQYF
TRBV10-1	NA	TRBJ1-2	CASSERQGYGYTF
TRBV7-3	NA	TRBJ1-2	CASSTRQGTGYTF
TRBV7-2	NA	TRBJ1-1	CASSWDREVVEAFF
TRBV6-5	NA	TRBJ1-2	CASSYSTGTNGYTF
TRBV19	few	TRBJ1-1	CASLDPSGKNTEAFF
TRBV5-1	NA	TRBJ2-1	CASSLTGGLDEQFF
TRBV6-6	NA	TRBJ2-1	CASSYGAGVNNEQFF
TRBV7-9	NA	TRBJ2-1	CASRTGASSYNEQFF
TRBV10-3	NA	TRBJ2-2	CAIMWGPDTGELFF
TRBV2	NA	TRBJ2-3	CASSGRTGTDTQYF
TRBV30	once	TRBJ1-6	CAWGQGLNSPLHF
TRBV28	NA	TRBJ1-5	CASSLRDLPQHF
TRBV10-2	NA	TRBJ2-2	CASSEGVLAGGYTGELFF
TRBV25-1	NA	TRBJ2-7	CASSPNVHSGGLREQYF
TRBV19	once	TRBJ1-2	CASTPNSNPNYGYTF
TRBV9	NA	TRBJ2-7	CASSVNPTGGYEQYF
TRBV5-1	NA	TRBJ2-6	CASSRDGASGANVLTF
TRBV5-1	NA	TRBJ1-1	CASSFQGDTEAFF
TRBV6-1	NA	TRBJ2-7	CASSDLPQGSVYYEQYF
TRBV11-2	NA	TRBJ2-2	CASSLLRGGPATGELFF
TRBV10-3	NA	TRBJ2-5	CAISERLSQETQYF
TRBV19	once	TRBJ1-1	CASSRGGAGGAEAFF
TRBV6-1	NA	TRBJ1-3	CASSEATGRNTIYF
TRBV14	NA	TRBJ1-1	CASSQDLGETEAFF
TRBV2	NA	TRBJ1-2	CASYPRWDAWYGYTF